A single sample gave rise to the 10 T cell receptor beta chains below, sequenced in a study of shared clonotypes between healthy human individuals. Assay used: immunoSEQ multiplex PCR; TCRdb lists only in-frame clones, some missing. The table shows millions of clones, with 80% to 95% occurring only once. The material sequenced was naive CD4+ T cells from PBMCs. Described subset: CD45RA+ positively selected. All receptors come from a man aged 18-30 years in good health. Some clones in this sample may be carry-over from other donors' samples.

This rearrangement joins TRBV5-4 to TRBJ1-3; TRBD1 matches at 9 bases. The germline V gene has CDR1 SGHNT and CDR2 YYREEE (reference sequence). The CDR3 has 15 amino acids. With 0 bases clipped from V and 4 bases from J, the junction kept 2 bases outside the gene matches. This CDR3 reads CASSLAGQGGNTIYF. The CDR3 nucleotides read TGTGCCAGCAGCTTGGCGGGACAGGGAGGAAACACCATATATTTT.

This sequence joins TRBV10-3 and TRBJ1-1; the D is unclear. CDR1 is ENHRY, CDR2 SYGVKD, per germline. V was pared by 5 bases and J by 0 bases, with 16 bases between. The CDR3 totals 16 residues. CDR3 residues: CAISLNSESLNTEAFF. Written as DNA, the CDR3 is TGTGCCATCAGTCTAAACAGTGAGTCACTGAACACTGAAGCTTTCTTT.

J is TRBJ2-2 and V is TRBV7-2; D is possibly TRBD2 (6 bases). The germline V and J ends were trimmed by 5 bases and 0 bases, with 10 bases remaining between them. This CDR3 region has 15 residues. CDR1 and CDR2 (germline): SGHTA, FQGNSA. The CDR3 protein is CASSPPGANTGELFF. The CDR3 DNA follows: TGTGCCAGCAGCCCCCCGGGAGCGAACACCGGGGAGCTGTTTTTT.

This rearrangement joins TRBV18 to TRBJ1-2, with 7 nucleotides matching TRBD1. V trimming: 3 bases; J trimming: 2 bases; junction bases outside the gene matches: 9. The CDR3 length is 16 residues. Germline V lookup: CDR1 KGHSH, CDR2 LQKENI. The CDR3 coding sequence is TGTGCCAGCTCACCGTCGACCGGGACAGCGAACTATGGCTACACCTTC. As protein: CASSPSTGTANYGYTF.

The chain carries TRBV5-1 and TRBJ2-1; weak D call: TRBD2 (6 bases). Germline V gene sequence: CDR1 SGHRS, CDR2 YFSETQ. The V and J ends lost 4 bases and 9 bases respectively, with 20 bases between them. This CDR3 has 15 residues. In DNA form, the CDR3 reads TGCGCCAGCAGCCCCCGAATCGGGGGTGCGGGTGAGCAGTTCTTC. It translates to CASSPRIGGAGEQFF.

The CDR3 sequence is CASSGGQVPGDEQYF. The CDR3 bases are TGTGCCAGCAGCGGAGGACAGGTGCCCGGGGACGAGCAGTACTTC. V and J are TRBV6-5 and TRBJ2-7; 7 bases are a match to TRBD1. CDR3 length: 15 amino acids. CDR1 is MNHEY, CDR2 SVGAGI, per germline. V shed 6 bases and J 5 bases; nucleotides not matched to a gene: 13.

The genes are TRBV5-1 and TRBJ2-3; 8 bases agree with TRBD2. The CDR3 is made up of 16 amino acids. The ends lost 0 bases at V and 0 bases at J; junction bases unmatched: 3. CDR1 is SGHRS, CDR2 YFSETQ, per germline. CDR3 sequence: CASSLGTSISTDTQYF. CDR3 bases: TGCGCCAGCAGCTTGGGGACTAGCATTAGCACAGATACGCAGTATTTT.

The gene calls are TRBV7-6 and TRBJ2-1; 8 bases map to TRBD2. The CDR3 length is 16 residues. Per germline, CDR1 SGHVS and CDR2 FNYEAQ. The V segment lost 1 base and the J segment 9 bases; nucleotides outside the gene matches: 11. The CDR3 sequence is CASSLEGTSSFAEQFF. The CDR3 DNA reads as TGTGCCAGCAGCTTAGAGGGGACTAGTTCCTTTGCTGAGCAGTTCTTC.

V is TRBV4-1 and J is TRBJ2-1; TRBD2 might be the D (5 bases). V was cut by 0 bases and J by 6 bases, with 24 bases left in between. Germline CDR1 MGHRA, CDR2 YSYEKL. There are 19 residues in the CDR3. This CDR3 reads CASSQDLPLRSPRANEQFF. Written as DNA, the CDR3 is TGCGCCAGCAGCCAAGATTTGCCGTTGCGGTCCCCGAGGGCCAATGAGCAGTTCTTC.

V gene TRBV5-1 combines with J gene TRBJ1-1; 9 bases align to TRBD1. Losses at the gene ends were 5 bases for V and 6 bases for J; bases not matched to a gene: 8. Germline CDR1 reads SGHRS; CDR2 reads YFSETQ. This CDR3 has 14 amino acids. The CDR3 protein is CASSRDRAEPEAFF. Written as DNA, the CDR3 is TGCGCCAGCAGTCGGGACAGGGCAGAACCTGAAGCTTTCTTT.